This T cell receptor beta chain originates from a study of cytomegalovirus exposure and HLA in healthy donors. Study conclusions and caveats: A list of around 160 TCR beta chains associated with cytomegalovirus was given.

V was pared by 0 bases and J by 2 bases, with 3 bases of the junction left unmatched. This CDR3 comprises 15 residues. CDR1 is SGHRS, CDR2 YFSETQ, per germline. This clone was seen only once. Its antigen is still unknown. The sample has other DNA sequences that encode this CDR3 too. The PCR employed 60 Vbeta primers together with 13 Jbeta primers. TCRdb's copy holds only in-frame clones and misses some; the assay was immunoSEQ multiplex PCR. The sample holds about 170,000 clones, around 84% seen once. V usage is TRBV5-1 and J usage is TRBJ2-3; 7 nucleotides line up with TRBD1. Sequencing was performed on PBMCs. The TCR was taken from a man aged 30 to 39 in good health and CMV-seropositive. The CDR3 nucleotides are TGCGCCAGCAGCTTGGTAGACAGGGCCACAGATACGCAGTATTTT. It encodes CASSLVDRATDTQYF. The full variable domain, completed using reference TRBV5-1 and TRBJ2-3, is KAGVTQTPRYLIKTRGQQVTLSCSPISGHRSVSWYQQTPGQGLQFLFEYFSETQRNKGNFPGRFSGRQFSNSRSEMNVSTLELGDSALYLCASSLVDRATDTQYFGPGTRLTVL.